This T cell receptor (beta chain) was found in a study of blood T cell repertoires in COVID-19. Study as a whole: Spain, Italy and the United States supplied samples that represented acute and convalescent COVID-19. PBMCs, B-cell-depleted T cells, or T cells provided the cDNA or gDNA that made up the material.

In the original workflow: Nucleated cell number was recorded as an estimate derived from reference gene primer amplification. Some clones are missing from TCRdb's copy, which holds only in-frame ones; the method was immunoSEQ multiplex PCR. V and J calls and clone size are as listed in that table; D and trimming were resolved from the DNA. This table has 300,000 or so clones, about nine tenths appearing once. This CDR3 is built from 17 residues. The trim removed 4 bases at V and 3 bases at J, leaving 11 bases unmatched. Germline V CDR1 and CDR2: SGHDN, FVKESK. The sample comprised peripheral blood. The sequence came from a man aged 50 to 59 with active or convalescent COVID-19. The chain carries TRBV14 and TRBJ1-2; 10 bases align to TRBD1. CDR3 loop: CASSPSGQGPRDYGYTF. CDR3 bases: TGTGCCAGCAGCCCTTCGGGACAGGGGCCTCGGGACTATGGCTACACCTTC.